A single sample gave rise to the 16 T cell receptor beta chains below, sequenced in a study of Tregs in tolerant kidney transplant recipients. Repertoires were generated with immunoSEQ multiplex PCR, while TCRdb's copy carries only in-frame clones and drops some. This sample has some 240,000 clones, with 65% to 85% found just once. Specimen: CD4+ T cells from blood. Receptor source: a human donor in good health.

The rearrangement links TRBV9 to TRBJ2-3; D is undetermined. The V gene's germline CDR1 is SGDLS and CDR2 YYNGEE. V shed 4 bases and J shed 5 bases, with 8 bases lying between them. This CDR3 is built from 12 residues. CDR3 nucleotides: TGTGCCAGCAGCTATCAAGGAGATACGCAGTATTTT. It specifies CASSYQGDTQYF.

This chain links TRBV11-2 with TRBJ1-2; D not certain. V was shortened by 8 bases and J by 2 bases, with 6 bases between the two germline ends. Germline V CDR1 and CDR2: SGHAT, FQNNGV. The CDR3 contains 11 residues. CDR3 residues: CASQKNYGYTF. CDR3 nucleotide sequence: TGTGCCAGCCAGAAGAACTATGGCTACACCTTC. Drawing the rest from reference TRBV11-2 and TRBJ1-2, the complete variable domain is EAGVAQSPRYKIIEKRQSVAFWCNPISGHATLYWYQQILGQGPKLLIQFQNNGVVDDSQLPKDRFSAERLKGVDSTLKIQPAKLEDSAVYLCASQKNYGYTFGSGTRLTVV.

The chain carries TRBV7-2 and TRBJ1-4, with D maybe TRBD1 (6 bases). Germline values: CDR1 SGHTA, CDR2 FQGNSA. The V end was cut by 3 bases, the J end by 3 bases, with 20 bases between. The CDR3 spans 18 residues. CDR3 in DNA: TGTGCCAGCAGCTTCGGCCAGTTGGGGGGCCAGTCTAATGAAAAACTGTTTTTT. Amino acid sequence: CASSFGQLGGQSNEKLFF.

This chain uses TRBV6-1 with TRBJ1-2; a weak D match, TRBD1 (5 bases). V lost 6 bases and J 4 bases, leaving 12 bases between the germline ends. The germline gives CDR1 MNHNS, CDR2 SASEGT. This CDR3 comprises 13 residues. The CDR3: CASRDTSPYGYTF. The CDR3 DNA follows: TGTGCCAGCAGGGACACCTCCCCCTATGGCTACACCTTC.

The J gene is TRBJ2-1, the V gene TRBV11-3; D gene unclear. The CDR3 sequence is 14 residues long. Germline assignment: CDR1 SGHNT and CDR2 YENEEA. V lost 1 base and J lost 5, with 9 bases in between. The CDR3 sequence: CASSLARLNNEQFF. The CDR3 bases are TGTGCCAGCAGCTTAGCCCGACTTAACAATGAGCAGTTCTTC.

The V call is TRBV2, the J call TRBJ1-4; D is uncertain. Germline V gene sequence: CDR1 SNHLY, CDR2 FYNNEI. V gave up 8 bases and J gave up 1 base, with 11 bases separating them. This CDR3 spans 14 amino acids. Here the CDR3 reads CASAPRGTNEKLFF. CDR3 DNA: TGTGCCAGCGCCCCCCGAGGAACTAATGAAAAACTGTTTTTT.

The chain couples TRBV19 to TRBJ2-4; 7 bases align to TRBD2. The germline V gene has CDR1 LNHDA and CDR2 SQIVND (reference sequence). The CDR3 contains 17 residues. Germline trimming cut 3 bases from V and 0 bases from J; bases unmatched to any gene: 8. This CDR3 reads CASSMRAGWEAKNIQYF. The CDR3 DNA reads TGTGCCAGTAGTATGCGAGCGGGGTGGGAAGCCAAAAACATTCAGTACTTC.

The chain uses TRBV18 and TRBJ2-2, with TRBD1 identical over 8 bases. CDR3 size: 16 residues. In germline, CDR1 is KGHSH, CDR2 LQKENI. Trimming cost V 3 bases and J 6 bases; bases outside gene matches: 9. In nucleotides, the CDR3 is TGTGCCAGCTCACCTAGGACAGGGAGTTCCCCCGGGGAGCTGTTTTTT. Translating gives CASSPRTGSSPGELFF.

V is TRBV6-5 and J is TRBJ1-5; TRBD1 agrees at 8 bases. Germline CDR1 is MNHEY and CDR2 is SVGAGI. The CDR3 extends over 16 amino acids. The V gene end was trimmed by 4 bases and the J gene end by 2 bases; junction bases not matched to a gene: 7. CDR3 amino acids: CASSLQGDQGNQPQHF. The CDR3 bases are TGTGCCAGCAGTTTACAGGGGGACCAGGGCAATCAGCCCCAGCATTTT.

The chain is built from TRBV10-2 and TRBJ2-5; no clear D. The J call may be wrong; the DNA end is better matched by TRBJ2-7. This CDR3 has 13 amino acids. The germline V gene has CDR1 WSHSY and CDR2 SAAADI. CDR3 nucleotide sequence: TGCGCCAGCAATTTTCTACTCTCCTACGAGCAGTACTTC. This gives the protein CASNFLLSYEQYF.

In its sample, this clone was seen once. J is TRBJ2-3 and V is TRBV5-1; 9 bases line up with TRBD2. V was clipped by 7 bases and J by 6 bases; unmatched bases: 9. The CDR3 loop spans 14 amino acids. Per the germline V gene, CDR1 is SGHRS and CDR2 is YFSETQ. The CDR3 loop reads CASGQRGDRDTQYF. For the CDR3, the DNA is TGCGCCAGCGGCCAGCGGGGGGACCGGGATACGCAGTATTTT. Full variable domain (outside the CDR3, taken from reference TRBV5-1 and TRBJ2-3): KAGVTQTPRYLIKTRGQQVTLSCSPISGHRSVSWYQQTPGQGLQFLFEYFSETQRNKGNFPGRFSGRQFSNSRSEMNVSTLELGDSALYLCASGQRGDRDTQYFGPGTRLTVL.

This clone was recorded once. V usage is TRBV9 and J usage is TRBJ2-1, with 7 bases matching TRBD1. This CDR3 has 15 residues. V gave up 4 bases and J gave up 0 bases; unmatched junction bases: 4. Germline-derived CDR1 and CDR2 are SGDLS and YYNGEE. CDR3 sequence (DNA): TGTGCCAGCAGCTACACAGGGGACTCCTACAATGAGCAGTTCTTC. Protein: CASSYTGDSYNEQFF.

The chain employs TRBV7-2 and TRBJ1-5; TRBD1 might be the D (5 bases). The germline V gene encodes CDR1 SGHTA and CDR2 FQGNSA. This CDR3 contains 19 residues. The V and J ends lost 1 base and 7 bases respectively, with 26 bases between them. DNA of the CDR3: TGTGCCAGCAGCTTAGGTTACTTTGAGGCAGGGAGTTCGGCCCAGCCCCAGCATTTT. This sequence encodes CASSLGYFEAGSSAQPQHF. The full variable domain, completed using reference TRBV7-2 and TRBJ1-5, is GAGVSQSPSNKVTEKGKDVELRCDPISGHTALYWYRQSLGQGLEFLIYFQGNSAPDKSGLPSDRFSAERTGGSVSTLTIQRTQQEDSAVYLCASSLGYFEAGSSAQPQHFGDGTRLSIL.

This chain's CDR3 is CASSREAATPNQPQHF. CDR3 in DNA: TGTGCCAGCAGCCGAGAGGCCGCAACACCAAATCAGCCCCAGCATTTT. The chain employs TRBV27 and TRBJ1-5; D ambiguous. From germline, CDR1 is MNHEY and CDR2 SMNVEV (reference sequence). The V end was cut by 6 bases, the J end by 4 bases, with 19 bases between. This CDR3 is built from 16 residues.

This clone was recorded once. Without the conserved terminal phenylalanine or tryptophan, this CDR3 likely stems from a read error. The chain combines TRBV6-6 with TRBJ2-7, with 9 bases fitting TRBD1. The junction had 1 base not matched to a gene; V was cut back by 2 bases and J by 2 bases. The germline V gene has CDR1 MNHNY and CDR2 SVGAGI (reference sequence). CDR3 size: 14 residues. CDR3 nucleotide sequence: TGTGCCAGCAGTTACGGGACAGGGACCTACGAGCAGTACTTA. Its translation is CASSYGTGTYEQYL.

This chain connects TRBV11-2 to TRBJ1-3; a weak D match, TRBD1 (5 bases). The V gene's germline CDR1 is SGHAT and CDR2 FQNNGV. The CDR3 consists of 16 residues. V lost 4 bases to trimming and J lost 3 bases, with 16 bases between them. The CDR3 DNA follows: TGTGCCAGCAGCTCAAGGTCGGGGCAGAGTGGAAACACCATATATTTT. Translating it yields CASSSRSGQSGNTIYF. The entire variable domain, with the rest obtained from reference TRBV11-2 and TRBJ1-3, is as follows: EAGVAQSPRYKIIEKRQSVAFWCNPISGHATLYWYQQILGQGPKLLIQFQNNGVVDDSQLPKDRFSAERLKGVDSTLKIQPAKLEDSAVYLCASSSRSGQSGNTIYFGEGSWLTVV.